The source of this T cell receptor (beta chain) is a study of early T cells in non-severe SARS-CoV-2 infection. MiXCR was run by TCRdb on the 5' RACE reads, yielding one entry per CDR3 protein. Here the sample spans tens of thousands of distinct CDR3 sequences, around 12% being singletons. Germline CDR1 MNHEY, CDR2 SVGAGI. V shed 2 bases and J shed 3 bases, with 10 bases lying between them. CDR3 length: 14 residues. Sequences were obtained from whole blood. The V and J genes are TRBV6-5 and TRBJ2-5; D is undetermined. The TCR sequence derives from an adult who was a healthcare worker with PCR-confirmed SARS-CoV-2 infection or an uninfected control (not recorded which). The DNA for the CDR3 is TGTGCCAGCAGTTACGGTCCGGTTGAAGAGACCCAGTACTTC. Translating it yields CASSYGPVEETQYF.